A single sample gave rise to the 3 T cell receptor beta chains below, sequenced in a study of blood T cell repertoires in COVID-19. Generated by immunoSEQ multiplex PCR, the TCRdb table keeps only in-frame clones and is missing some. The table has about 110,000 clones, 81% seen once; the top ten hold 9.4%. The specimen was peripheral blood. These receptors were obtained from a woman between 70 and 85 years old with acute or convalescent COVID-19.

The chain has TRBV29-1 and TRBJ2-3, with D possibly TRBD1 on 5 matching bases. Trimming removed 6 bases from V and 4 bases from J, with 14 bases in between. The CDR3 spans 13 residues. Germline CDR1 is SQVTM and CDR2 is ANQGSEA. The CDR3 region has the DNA TGCAGCGTCACTCAGGGTCAGGCAGATACGCAGTATTTT. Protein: CSVTQGQADTQYF.

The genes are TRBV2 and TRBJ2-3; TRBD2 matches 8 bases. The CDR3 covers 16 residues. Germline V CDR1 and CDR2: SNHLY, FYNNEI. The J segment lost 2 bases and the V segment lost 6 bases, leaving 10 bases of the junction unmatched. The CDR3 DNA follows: TGTGCCAGCAGCCCCCCGGGAGCGGGGGCCACAGATACGCAGTATTTT. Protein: CASSPPGAGATDTQYF.

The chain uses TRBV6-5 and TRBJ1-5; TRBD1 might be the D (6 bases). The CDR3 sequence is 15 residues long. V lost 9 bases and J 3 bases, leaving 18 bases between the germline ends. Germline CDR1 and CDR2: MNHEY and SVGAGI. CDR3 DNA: TGTGCCAGTAATATTAAGGACAGATCCAATCAGCCCCAGCATTTT. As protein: CASNIKDRSNQPQHF.